Listed below are T cell receptor beta chains from one sample, sequenced in a study of beta chain features in type 1 diabetes. Using immunoSEQ multiplex PCR, the repertoire was profiled, and TCRdb retains in-frame clones only, with some absent. The sample holds 900,000 or so clones; roughly a sixth are singletons and the top ten take around 0.02%. The specimen sequenced was naive CD4+ T cells from blood. The origin of the receptors is a young woman in good health. Both conserved end residues are part of each CDR3. Fields, in order: J gene, V gene, clone size, CDR3 length, D gene, CDR3 protein, CDR3 DNA. D genes are given only for firm matches. The size of a clone is reported for some rows only, either as once, few or many, or as a class for expanded clones.

TRBJ2-1 | TRBV28 | . | 15 | TRBD2 | CASSFGGREGYEQFF | TGTGCCAGCAGTTTCGGCGGGAGGGAGGGCTATGAGCAGTTCTTC
TRBJ2-7 | TRBV4-2 | few | 16 | . | CASSQDPEGPYYEQYF | TGTGCCAGCAGCCAAGACCCGGAGGGGCCCTACTACGAGCAGTACTTC
TRBJ2-1 | TRBV7-3 | . | 13 | . | CASSSIPDNEQFF | TGTGCCAGCAGCTCCATCCCAGACAATGAGCAGTTCTTC
TRBJ2-7 | TRBV7-2 | . | 16 | TRBD2 | CASSLVAPSGTLEQYF | TGTGCCAGCAGCTTAGTTGCTCCTAGCGGGACCTTAGAGCAGTACTTC
TRBJ2-5 | TRBV11-2 | . | 15 | . | CASSLDVTQLETQYF | TGTGCCAGCAGCTTAGATGTCACCCAGTTAGAGACCCAGTACTTC
TRBJ1-2 | TRBV27 | . | 14 | TRBD1 | CASSLSRGFYGYTF | TGTGCCAGCAGTTTATCCAGGGGGTTCTATGGCTACACCTTC
TRBJ1-1 | TRBV5-4 | . | 17 | . | CASRSQGRWIQNTEAFF | TGTGCCAGCAGATCTCAGGGTCGATGGATCCAGAACACTGAAGCTTTCTTT
TRBJ2-1 | TRBV5-1 | few | 15 | TRBD2 | CASSSELAGVEEQFF | TGCGCCAGCAGCTCCGAACTAGCGGGAGTTGAGGAGCAGTTCTTC
TRBJ2-1 | TRBV7-3 | . | 16 | TRBD2 | CASSLILAGGGNEQFF | TGTGCCAGCAGCTTGATTTTAGCGGGAGGGGGAAATGAGCAGTTCTTC
TRBJ2-3 | TRBV4-3 | few | 15 | TRBD1 | CASSQEGDRADTQYF | TGCGCCAGCAGCCAAGAGGGTGACAGGGCAGATACGCAGTATTTT